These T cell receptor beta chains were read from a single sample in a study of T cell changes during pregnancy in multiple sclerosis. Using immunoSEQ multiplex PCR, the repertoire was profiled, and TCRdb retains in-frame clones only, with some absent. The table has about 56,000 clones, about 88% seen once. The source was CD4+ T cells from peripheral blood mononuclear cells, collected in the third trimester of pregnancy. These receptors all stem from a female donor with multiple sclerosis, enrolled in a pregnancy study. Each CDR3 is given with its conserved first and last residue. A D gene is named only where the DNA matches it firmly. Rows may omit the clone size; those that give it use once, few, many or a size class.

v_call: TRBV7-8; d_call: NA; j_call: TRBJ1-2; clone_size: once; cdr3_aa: CASSRQADVGGYTF; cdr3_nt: TGTGCCAGCAGCAGACAGGCTGACGTGGGCGGCTACACCTTC
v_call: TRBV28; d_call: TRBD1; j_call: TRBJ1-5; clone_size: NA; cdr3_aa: CASSPTRQGLDQPQHF; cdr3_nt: TGTGCCAGCAGTCCGACGAGACAGGGGTTGGATCAGCCCCAGCATTTT
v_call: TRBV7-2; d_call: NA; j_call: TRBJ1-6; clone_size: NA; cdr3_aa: CASSLQEDSPLHF; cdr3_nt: TGTGCCAGCAGCTTACAGGAGGACTCACCCCTCCACTTT
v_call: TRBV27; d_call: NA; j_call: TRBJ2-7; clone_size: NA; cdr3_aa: CASSSRVGSYEQYF; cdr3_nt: TGTGCCAGCAGTTCCAGGGTGGGCTCCTACGAGCAGTACTTC
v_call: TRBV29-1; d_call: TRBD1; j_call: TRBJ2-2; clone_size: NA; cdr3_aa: CSVEGGGQGAGGGTGELFF; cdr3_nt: TGCAGCGTTGAAGGCGGGGGACAGGGGGCCGGAGGAGGGACCGGGGAGCTGTTTTTT
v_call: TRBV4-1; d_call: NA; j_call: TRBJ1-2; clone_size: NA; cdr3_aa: CASSQDAVLLYGYTF; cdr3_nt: TGCGCCAGCAGCCAAGACGCGGTACTCCTCTATGGCTACACCTTC
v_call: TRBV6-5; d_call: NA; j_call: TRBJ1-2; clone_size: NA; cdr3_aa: CASTQAMSDGYTF; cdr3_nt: TGTGCCAGCACCCAGGCAATGTCAGATGGCTACACCTTC
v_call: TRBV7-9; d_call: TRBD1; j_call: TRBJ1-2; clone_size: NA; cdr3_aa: CASSLARTGTHGYTF; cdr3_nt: TGTGCCAGCAGCTTAGCCCGGACAGGGACCCATGGCTACACCTTC
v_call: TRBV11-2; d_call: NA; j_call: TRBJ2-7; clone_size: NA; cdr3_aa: CASSLGSTYEQYF; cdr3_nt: TGTGCCAGCAGCTTAGGGAGCACCTACGAGCAGTACTTC
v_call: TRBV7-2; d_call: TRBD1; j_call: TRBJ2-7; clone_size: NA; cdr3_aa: CASSVDRGSSYEQYF; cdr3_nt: TGTGCCAGCAGCGTAGACAGGGGGAGCTCCTACGAGCAGTACTTC
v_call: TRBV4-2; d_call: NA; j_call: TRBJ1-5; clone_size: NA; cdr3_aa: CASSQGVQGQPQHF; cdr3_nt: TGTGCCAGCAGCCAAGGGGTTCAGGGACAGCCCCAGCATTTT
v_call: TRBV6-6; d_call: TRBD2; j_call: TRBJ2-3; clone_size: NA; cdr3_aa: CASSYSGDTGPDTQYF; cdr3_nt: TGTGCCAGCAGTTATAGCGGGGACACCGGTCCAGATACGCAGTATTTT
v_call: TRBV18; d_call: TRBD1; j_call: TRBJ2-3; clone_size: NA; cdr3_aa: CASSRLQGVEDTQYF; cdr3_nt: TGTGCCAGCTCACGATTACAGGGGGTTGAAGATACGCAGTATTTT
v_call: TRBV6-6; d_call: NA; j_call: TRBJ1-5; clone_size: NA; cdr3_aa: CASSPGTNSNQPQHF; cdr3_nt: TGTGCCAGCAGTCCAGGGACTAATAGCAATCAGCCCCAGCATTTT
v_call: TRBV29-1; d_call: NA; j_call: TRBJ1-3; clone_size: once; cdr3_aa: CSAAGGANGNTIYF; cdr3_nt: TGCAGCGCTGCGGGGGGAGCCAATGGAAACACCATATATTTT
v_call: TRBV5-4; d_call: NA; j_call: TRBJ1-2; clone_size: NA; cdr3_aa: CASSLWGVLGYTF; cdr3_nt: TGTGCCAGCAGCTTGTGGGGGGTTCTTGGCTACACCTTC
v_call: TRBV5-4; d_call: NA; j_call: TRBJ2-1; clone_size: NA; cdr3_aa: CASSPGGWGRANNEQFF; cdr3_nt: TGTGCCAGCAGCCCGGGCGGGTGGGGGCGGGCCAACAATGAGCAGTTCTTC
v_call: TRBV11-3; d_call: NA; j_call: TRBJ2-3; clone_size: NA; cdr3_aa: CASSFARADTQYF; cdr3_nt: TGTGCCAGCAGCTTCGCCCGGGCAGATACGCAGTATTTT
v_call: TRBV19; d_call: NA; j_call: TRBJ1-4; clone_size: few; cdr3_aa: CASSTLGQINEKLFF; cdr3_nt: TGTGCCAGTAGTACCCTCGGACAGATAAATGAAAAACTGTTTTTT
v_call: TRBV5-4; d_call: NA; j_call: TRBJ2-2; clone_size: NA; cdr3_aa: CASSVSGWSTGELFF; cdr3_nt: TGTGCCAGCAGCGTGAGCGGGTGGTCCACCGGGGAGCTGTTTTTT
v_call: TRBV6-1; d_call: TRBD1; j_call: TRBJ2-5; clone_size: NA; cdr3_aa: CASSRGRETQYF; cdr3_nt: TGTGCCAGCAGTAGGGGGCGAGAGACCCAGTACTTC
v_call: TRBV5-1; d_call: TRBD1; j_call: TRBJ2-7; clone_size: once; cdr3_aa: CASSFLQGARSEQYF; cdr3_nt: TGCGCCAGCAGCTTCCTCCAGGGGGCGCGAAGCGAGCAGTACTTC
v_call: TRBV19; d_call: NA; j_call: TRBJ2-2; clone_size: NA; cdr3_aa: CASSIAILANTGELFF; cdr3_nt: TGTGCCAGTAGTATAGCCATACTAGCGAACACCGGGGAGCTGTTTTTT
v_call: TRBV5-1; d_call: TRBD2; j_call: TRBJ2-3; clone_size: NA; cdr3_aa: CASSLGLAGPTDTQYF; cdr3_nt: TGCGCCAGCAGCTTGGGACTAGCGGGTCCCACAGATACGCAGTATTTT
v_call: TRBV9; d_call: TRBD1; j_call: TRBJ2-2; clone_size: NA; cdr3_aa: CASTWGQGLGELFF; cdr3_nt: TGTGCCAGCACCTGGGGACAGGGATTAGGGGAGCTGTTTTTT
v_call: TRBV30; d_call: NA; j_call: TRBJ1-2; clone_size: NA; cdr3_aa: CAWNWGSYGYTF; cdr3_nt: TGTGCCTGGAACTGGGGCAGCTATGGCTACACCTTC
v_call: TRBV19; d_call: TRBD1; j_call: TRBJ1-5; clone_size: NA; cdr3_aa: CASSQTGNSNQPQHF; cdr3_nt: TGTGCCAGTAGCCAGACAGGGAATAGCAATCAGCCCCAGCATTTT
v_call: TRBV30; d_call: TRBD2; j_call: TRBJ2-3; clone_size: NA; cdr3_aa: CAWSESAGGYGTDTQYF; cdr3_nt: TGTGCCTGGAGTGAATCGGCGGGAGGTTACGGCACAGATACGCAGTATTTT
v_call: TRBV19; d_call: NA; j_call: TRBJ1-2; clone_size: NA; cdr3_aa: CASSMGANLNYGYTF; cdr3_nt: TGTGCCAGTAGTATGGGGGCCAACCTTAACTATGGCTACACCTTC
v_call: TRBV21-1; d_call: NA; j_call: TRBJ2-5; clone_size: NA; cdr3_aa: CASSKGLRETQYF; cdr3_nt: TGTGCCAGCAGCAAAGGTCTCCGAGAGACCCAGTACTTC
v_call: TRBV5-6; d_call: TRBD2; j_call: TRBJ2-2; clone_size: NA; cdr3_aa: CASSPLAGGPSGTGELFF; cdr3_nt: TGTGCCAGCAGCCCACTAGCGGGAGGGCCCTCGGGCACCGGGGAGCTGTTTTTT
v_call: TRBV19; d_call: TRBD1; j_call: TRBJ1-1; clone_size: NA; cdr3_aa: CASSTTGGSTEAFF; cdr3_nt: TGTGCCAGTAGCACGACAGGGGGCTCGACTGAAGCTTTCTTT
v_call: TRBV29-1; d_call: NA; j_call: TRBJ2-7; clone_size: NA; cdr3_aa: CSVLAASYEQYF; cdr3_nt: TGCAGCGTTTTGGCGGCGTCCTACGAGCAGTACTTC
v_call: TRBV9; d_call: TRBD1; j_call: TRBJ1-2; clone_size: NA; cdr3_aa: CASMAGQADGYTF; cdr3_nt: TGTGCCAGCATGGCCGGACAGGCCGATGGCTACACCTTC
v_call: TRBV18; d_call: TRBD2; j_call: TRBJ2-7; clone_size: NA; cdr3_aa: CASSPPGLAGHEQYF; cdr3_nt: TGTGCCAGCTCGCCCCCGGGACTAGCGGGACACGAGCAGTACTTC
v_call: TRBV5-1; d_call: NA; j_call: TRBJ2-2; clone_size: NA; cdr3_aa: CASSAGQLNTGELFF; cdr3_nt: TGCGCCAGCAGCGCGGGGCAGCTGAACACCGGGGAGCTGTTTTTT
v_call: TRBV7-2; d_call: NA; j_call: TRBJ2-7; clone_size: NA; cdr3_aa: CASSLGRSSLTYEQYF; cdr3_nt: TGTGCCAGCAGCTTAGGTAGGTCTAGCCTGACCTACGAGCAGTACTTC
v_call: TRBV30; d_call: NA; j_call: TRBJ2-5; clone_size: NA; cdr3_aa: CAWSVQETQYF; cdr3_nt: TGTGCCTGGAGTGTACAGGAGACCCAGTACTTC
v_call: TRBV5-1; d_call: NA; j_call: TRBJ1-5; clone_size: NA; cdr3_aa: CASSGGDTDQPQHF; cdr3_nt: TGCGCCAGCAGCGGGGGGGACACCGATCAGCCCCAGCATTTT
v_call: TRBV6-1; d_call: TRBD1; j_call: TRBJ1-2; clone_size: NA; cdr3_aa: CASSPDRDYGYTF; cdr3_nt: TGTGCCAGCAGTCCCGACAGGGACTATGGCTACACCTTC
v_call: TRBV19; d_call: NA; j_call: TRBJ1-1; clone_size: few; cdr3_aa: CASSSRTEAFF; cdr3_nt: TGTGCCAGTAGTTCGAGGACTGAAGCTTTCTTT
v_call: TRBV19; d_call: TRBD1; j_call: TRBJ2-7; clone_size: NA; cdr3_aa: CASSTRQGFGSYEQYF; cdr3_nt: TGTGCCAGTAGTACCCGACAGGGTTTTGGCTCCTACGAGCAGTACTTC
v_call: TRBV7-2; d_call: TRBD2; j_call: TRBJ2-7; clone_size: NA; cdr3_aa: CASSPFQDSGKYEQYF; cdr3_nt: TGTGCCAGCAGCCCTTTTCAAGATAGCGGGAAGTACGAGCAGTACTTC
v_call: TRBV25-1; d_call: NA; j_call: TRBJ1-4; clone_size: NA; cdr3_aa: CASSDDFGGNEKLFF; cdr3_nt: TGTGCCAGCAGTGACGACTTCGGGGGAAACGAAAAACTGTTTTTT
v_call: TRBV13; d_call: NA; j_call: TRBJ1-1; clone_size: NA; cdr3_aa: CASSREFRAGAFF; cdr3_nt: TGTGCCAGCAGCCGAGAATTCAGGGCAGGAGCTTTCTTT
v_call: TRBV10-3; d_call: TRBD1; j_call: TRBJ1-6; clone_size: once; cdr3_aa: CAITPGQDNSPLHF; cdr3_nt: TGTGCCATCACCCCGGGACAGGATAATTCACCCCTCCACTTT
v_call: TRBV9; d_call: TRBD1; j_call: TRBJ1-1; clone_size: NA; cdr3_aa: CASSVRTGPPSDAFF; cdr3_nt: TGTGCCAGCAGCGTTAGGACAGGCCCACCCTCGGACGCTTTCTTT
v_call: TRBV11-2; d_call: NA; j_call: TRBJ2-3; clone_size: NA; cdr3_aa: CASSQQQNLQYF; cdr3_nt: TGTGCCAGCAGCCAACAACAGAACTTGCAGTATTTT
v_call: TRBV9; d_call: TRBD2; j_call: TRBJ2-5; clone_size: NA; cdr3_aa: CASSVASGGETQYF; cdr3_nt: TGTGCCAGCAGCGTAGCTAGCGGGGGAGAGACCCAGTACTTC
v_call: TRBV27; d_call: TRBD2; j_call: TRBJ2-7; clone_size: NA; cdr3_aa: CASSLKWGGAYEQYF; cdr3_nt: TGTGCCAGCAGTTTAAAATGGGGGGGGGCCTACGAGCAGTACTTC
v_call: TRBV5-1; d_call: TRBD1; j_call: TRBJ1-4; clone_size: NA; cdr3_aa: CASSLLSPGTGSNEKLFF; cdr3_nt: TGCGCCAGCAGCTTGTTGTCCCCCGGGACAGGGTCTAATGAAAAACTGTTTTTT
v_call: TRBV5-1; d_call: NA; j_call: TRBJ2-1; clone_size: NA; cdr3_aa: CASSARERQGQFF; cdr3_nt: TGCGCCAGCAGCGCCCGGGAGAGACAGGGGCAGTTCTTC
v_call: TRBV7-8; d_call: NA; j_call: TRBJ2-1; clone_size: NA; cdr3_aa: CASSQTTPGGPNNEQFF; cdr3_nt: TGTGCCAGCAGCCAAACTACCCCAGGGGGGCCGAACAATGAGCAGTTCTTC